These 28 T cell receptor beta chains came from one sample sequenced in a study of OX40 agonist ivuxolimab in advanced cancers. Profiling relied on immunoSEQ multiplex PCR, and the TCRdb table lists in-frame clones only, not all of them. This table has 60,000 to 75,000 clones, around 90% appearing once. Specimen: CD4+ or CD8+ T cells sorted from blood, collected in a trial of the OX40 agonist ivuxolimab. The source of these receptors is an adult with an advanced solid tumor such as melanoma, head and neck, liver or kidney cancer.

The chain carries TRBV2 and TRBJ2-2, with a possible D match to TRBD1 (6 bases). The germline V gene has CDR1 SNHLY and CDR2 FYNNEI. V was pared by 1 base and J by 3 bases, with 9 bases between. This CDR3 comprises 15 residues. The CDR3 DNA reads as TGTGCCAGCAGTGAAGATGGGGGCTACACCGGGGAGCTGTTTTTT. It specifies CASSEDGGYTGELFF. The variable domain in full, completed from reference TRBV2 and TRBJ2-2, reads EPEVTQTPSHQVTQMGQEVILRCVPISNHLYFYWYRQILGQKVEFLVSFYNNEISEKSEIFDDQFSVERPDGSNFTLKIRSTKLEDSAMYFCASSEDGGYTGELFFGEGSRLTVL.

The rearrangement joins TRBV6-6 to TRBJ2-3; D call uncertain. CDR3 size: 14 residues. The germline V and J ends were trimmed by 5 bases and 0 bases, with 9 bases remaining between them. The germline gives CDR1 MNHNY, CDR2 SVGAGI (reference sequence). The DNA of the CDR3 is TGTGCCAGCAGTGCCCCGGTTAGCACAGATACGCAGTATTTT. This sequence encodes CASSAPVSTDTQYF.

The genes are TRBV10-3 and TRBJ2-1; maybe TRBD2 (5 bases). Germline CDR1 is ENHRY and CDR2 is SYGVKD. This CDR3 comprises 15 residues. Trimming shortened V by 3 bases and J by 8 bases, and 17 bases separated the two germline ends. The CDR3 nucleotides are TGTGCCATCAGTGAACGAGGGAGTACTAGGGATGAGCAGTTCTTC. The encoded protein is CAISERGSTRDEQFF.

The rearrangement joins TRBV6-5 to TRBJ2-5; no clear D gene. The closer fit of TRBJ2-7 to the DNA end suggests the J call may be wrong. Germline assignment: CDR1 MNHEY and CDR2 SVGAGI. The CDR3 contains 14 residues. The CDR3 sequence is CASSYSDGFYEQYF. The DNA for the CDR3 is TGTGCCAGCAGTTACTCTGACGGGTTCTACGAGCAGTACTTC.

The gene calls are TRBV19 and TRBJ2-5; 8 nucleotides agree with TRBD2. After removal of 5 bases from V and 1 base from J, the junction contained 3 bases not matched to a gene. This CDR3 has 14 amino acids. CDR1 and CDR2 (germline): LNHDA, SQIVND (reference sequence). CDR3 in amino acids: CASSGLAGQETQYF. CDR3 DNA: TGTGCCAGTAGTGGACTAGCCGGCCAAGAGACCCAGTACTTC.

This chain links TRBV2 with TRBJ1-1, with no clear D. CDR1 and CDR2 from the germline V gene are SNHLY and FYNNEI. Deletions cut 6 bases from V and 4 bases from J, with 15 bases between. The CDR3 runs 14 residues. The CDR3 loop reads CASRAHWARTEAFF. The CDR3 DNA reads TGTGCCAGCAGGGCCCATTGGGCTCGCACTGAAGCTTTCTTT.

This sequence joins TRBV5-1 and TRBJ2-1, with D perhaps matching TRBD1 (6 bases). This CDR3 has 15 residues. V lost 0 bases to trimming and J lost 1 base, with 8 bases between them. Germline V lookup: CDR1 SGHRS, CDR2 YFSETQ. The CDR3 loop reads CASSLVGASYNEQFF. DNA of the CDR3: TGCGCCAGCAGCTTGGTGGGGGCTTCCTACAATGAGCAGTTCTTC.

The chain links TRBV5-1 to TRBJ2-7; D not resolved. The CDR3 extends over 15 amino acids. Germline V gene sequence: CDR1 SGHRS, CDR2 YFSETQ. V was trimmed by 5 bases and J by 2 bases, leaving 17 bases between them. This chain's CDR3 is CASRLVSLPTYEQYF. The CDR3 nucleotides read TGCGCCAGCAGGCTTGTGTCCCTTCCAACCTACGAGCAGTACTTC.

J is TRBJ2-3 and V is TRBV7-8; D ambiguous. V lost 2 bases and J 6 bases, leaving 12 bases between the germline ends. The V gene's germline CDR1 is SGHVS and CDR2 FQNEAQ. The CDR3 is 14 amino acids. The CDR3 loop is CASSLLGPTDTQYF. In DNA, the CDR3 is TGTGCCAGCAGCTTATTAGGGCCCACGGATACGCAGTATTTT. Variable domain in full (rest from reference TRBV7-8 and TRBJ2-3): GAGVSQSPRYKVAKRGQDVALRCDPISGHVSLFWYQQALGQGPEFLTYFQNEAQLDKSGLPSDRFFAERPEGSVSTLKIQRTQQEDSAVYLCASSLLGPTDTQYFGPGTRLTVL.

The chain uses TRBV25-1 and TRBJ2-3, with 7 bases matching TRBD1. The J segment lost 2 bases and the V segment lost 0 bases, leaving 5 bases of the junction unmatched. The CDR3 has 16 residues. In germline, CDR1 is MGHDK, CDR2 SYGVNS. This CDR3 is CASSEYRGLHTDTQYF. As DNA, the CDR3 is TGTGCCAGCAGTGAATATAGGGGGCTTCACACAGATACGCAGTATTTT.

The chain combines TRBV30 with TRBJ1-4; D gene ambiguous. Germline values: CDR1 GTSNPN, CDR2 SVGIG (reference sequence). This CDR3 comprises 14 residues. V lost 2 bases and J 3 bases, leaving 10 bases between the germline ends. This chain's CDR3 is CAWSQQISNEKLFF. CDR3 DNA sequence: TGTGCCTGGAGTCAACAGATATCTAATGAAAAACTGTTTTTT.

This sequence joins TRBV6-1 and TRBJ1-5, with a tentative D call TRBD1 (5 bases). CDR1 and CDR2 from the germline V gene are MNHNS and SASEGT. The CDR3 is made up of 12 amino acids. V was cut by 10 bases and J by 5 bases, with 12 bases left in between. CDR3 DNA sequence: TGTGCCACTAGTCCGGGGGATCAGCCCCAGCATTTT. The encoded protein is CATSPGDQPQHF.

The rearrangement links TRBV30 to TRBJ1-2; no clear D. The ends were cut back, 0 bases at V and 3 bases at J, with 17 bases in the middle. Germline V gives CDR1 GTSNPN, CDR2 SVGIG (reference sequence). CDR3 length: 16 residues. CDR3 protein: CAWSVVGAPKYYGYTF. CDR3 sequence (DNA): TGTGCCTGGAGTGTAGTGGGAGCACCGAAGTACTATGGCTACACCTTC.

The chain links TRBV19 to TRBJ2-1, with a weak D call TRBD2 (5 bases). CDR1 is LNHDA, CDR2 SQIVND, per germline (reference sequence). The CDR3 has 15 amino acids. Trimming cost V 2 bases and J 9 bases, with 17 bases left between them. The CDR3 region is CASSIRSGSSGEQFF. The CDR3, as DNA: TGTGCCAGTAGTATACGGAGCGGCTCCTCGGGTGAGCAGTTCTTC.

This chain uses TRBV2 with TRBJ1-5; weak D call: TRBD1 (5 bases). Germline V CDR1 and CDR2: SNHLY, FYNNEI. Trimming cost V 7 bases and J 6 bases, with 19 bases left between them. The CDR3 covers 15 residues. This CDR3 reads CASTLLEAGSQPQHF. In DNA form, the CDR3 reads TGTGCCAGCACCCTCCTCGAGGCAGGGAGTCAGCCCCAGCATTTT.

This sequence joins TRBV28 and TRBJ2-5; either TRBD1 or TRBD2 may supply D (5 bases each). This CDR3 is built from 14 residues. Per the germline V gene, CDR1 is MDHEN and CDR2 is SYDVKM. V was clipped by 6 bases and J by 1 base, with 12 bases between them. CDR3 amino acids: CASRFAGAQETQYF. The CDR3, as DNA: TGTGCCAGCAGATTTGCCGGGGCCCAAGAGACCCAGTACTTC. The full variable domain, with the rest looked up from reference TRBV28 and TRBJ2-5, is DVKVTQSSRYLVKRTGEKVFLECVQDMDHENMFWYRQDPGLGLRLIYFSYDVKMKEKGDIPEGYSVSREKKERFSLILESASTNQTSMYLCASRFAGAQETQYFGPGTRLLVL.

The chain uses TRBV11-1 and TRBJ2-5, with 7 bases matching TRBD2. Germline V gene data show CDR1 as SGHAT and CDR2 as FQDESV (reference sequence). Unmatched junction bases numbered 12, after V lost 3 bases and J lost 5 bases. The CDR3 is 16 residues long. This CDR3 is CASSFLPGGGWETQYF. CDR3 coding DNA: TGTGCCAGCAGCTTTCTGCCTGGGGGGGGATGGGAGACCCAGTACTTC.

The V and J genes are TRBV7-9 and TRBJ1-6; no clear D. Germline V gene lookup returns CDR1 SEHNR and CDR2 FQNEAQ (reference sequence). V shed 10 bases and J shed 7 bases, with 2 bases lying between them. The CDR3 is 9 amino acids. The CDR3 DNA reads TGTGCCACGAATTCACCCCTCCACTTT. It translates to CATNSPLHF.

This sequence joins TRBV9 and TRBJ2-7; the match to TRBD2 covers 13 bases. Germline CDR1 is SGDLS and CDR2 is YYNGEE. J lost 3 bases, V lost 3 bases, and 6 bases had no gene match. CDR3 size: 16 residues. This chain's CDR3 is CASSGGGTSGNYEQYF. CDR3 in DNA: TGTGCCAGCAGCGGCGGAGGGACTAGCGGGAACTACGAGCAGTACTTC. The full variable domain, rest sourced from reference TRBV9 and TRBJ2-7, is DSGVTQTPKHLITATGQRVTLRCSPRSGDLSVYWYQQSLDQGLQFLIQYYNGEERAKGNILERFSAQQFPDLHSELNLSSLELGDSALYFCASSGGGTSGNYEQYFGPGTRLTVT.

Concerning this clone: The sample holds other DNA sequences that translate to the same CDR3. The chain recombines TRBV5-1 with TRBJ2-5; D gene unclear. Germline CDR1 SGHRS, CDR2 YFSETQ. This CDR3 is built from 11 residues. Trimming removed 2 bases from V and 6 bases from J, with 5 bases in between. CDR3 in amino acids: CASSFDKTQYF. CDR3 bases: TGCGCCAGCAGCTTCGATAAGACCCAGTACTTC.

The CDR3 DNA sequence: TGTGCCACCAGCAGACTAGCGGGAAGCGAGCAGTACTTC. The encoded protein is CATSRLAGSEQYF. V is TRBV15 and J is TRBJ2-7, with 9 nucleotides matching TRBD2. The CDR3 has 13 residues. V was clipped by 2 bases and J by 6 bases; unmatched bases: 2. Germline V lookup: CDR1 LNHNV, CDR2 YYDKDF (reference sequence).

This chain uses TRBV9 with TRBJ2-1, with 12 nucleotides matching TRBD2. V shed 3 bases and J 9 bases; nucleotides not matched to a gene: 4. Germline V gives CDR1 SGDLS, CDR2 YYNGEE. The CDR3 consists of 14 residues. The CDR3 loop reads CASSETSGRGEQFF. DNA of the CDR3: TGTGCCAGCAGCGAGACTAGCGGGAGAGGTGAGCAGTTCTTC.

As concerns this clone: At the DNA level, this CDR3 is encoded by other sequences in the same sample as well. The chain is built from TRBV5-1 and TRBJ2-3; D gene unclear. The germline CDR1 and CDR2 sequences are SGHRS and YFSETQ. Trimming removed 1 base at V and 6 bases at J, with 3 bases between. The CDR3 sequence is 11 residues long. CDR3 sequence: CASSLTDTQYF. As DNA, the CDR3 is TGCGCCAGCAGCTTGACGGATACGCAGTATTTT.

The CDR3 DNA follows: TGTGCCATCAGAGGACAGGTTAACCAGCCCCAGCATTTT. It encodes CAIRGQVNQPQHF. V gene TRBV10-3 combines with J gene TRBJ1-5; TRBD1 agrees at 7 bases. CDR1 is ENHRY and CDR2 is SYGVKD in the germline V gene. The ends lost 6 bases at V and 7 bases at J; junction bases unmatched: 6. The CDR3 totals 13 residues.

A single count supports this clone. This chain uses TRBV19 with TRBJ1-1; possibly TRBD1 for D (5 bases). Germline CDR1 and CDR2: LNHDA and SQIVND (reference sequence). The CDR3 spans 13 residues. The ends were cut back, 6 bases at V and 4 bases at J, with 12 bases in the middle. The CDR3: CASRSQGSTEAFF. CDR3 bases: TGTGCCAGTAGATCCCAGGGCTCCACTGAAGCTTTCTTT.

The chain combines TRBV6-1 with TRBJ1-5; 11 bases are a match to TRBD1. Germline V gene lookup returns CDR1 MNHNS and CDR2 SASEGT. This CDR3 is 14 amino acids long. V trimming: 8 bases; J trimming: 6 bases; junction bases outside the gene matches: 6. CDR3 nucleotides: TGTGCCAGCTTAGGGACAGGGGGTTTTCAGCCCCAGCATTTT. Encoded protein: CASLGTGGFQPQHF.

The chain has TRBV7-8 and TRBJ1-2; 9 nucleotides align to TRBD1. Losses at the gene ends were 4 bases for V and 8 bases for J; bases not matched to a gene: 5. Germline V gene sequence: CDR1 SGHVS, CDR2 FQNEAQ. This CDR3 has 13 amino acids. The CDR3 reads CASSWGQGYGYTF. The CDR3 DNA is TGTGCCAGCAGCTGGGGACAGGGATACGGCTACACCTTC.

This CDR3 reads CASSLGFKGAGGSGTEAFF. CDR3 sequence (DNA): TGTGCCAGCAGCTTAGGGTTTAAAGGTGCAGGGGGCAGCGGCACTGAAGCTTTCTTT. V and J are TRBV11-3 and TRBJ1-1, with 8 bases aligning to TRBD1. The CDR3 has 19 residues. The V segment lost 1 base and the J segment 4 bases; nucleotides outside the gene matches: 17. In germline, CDR1 is SGHNT, CDR2 YENEEA.